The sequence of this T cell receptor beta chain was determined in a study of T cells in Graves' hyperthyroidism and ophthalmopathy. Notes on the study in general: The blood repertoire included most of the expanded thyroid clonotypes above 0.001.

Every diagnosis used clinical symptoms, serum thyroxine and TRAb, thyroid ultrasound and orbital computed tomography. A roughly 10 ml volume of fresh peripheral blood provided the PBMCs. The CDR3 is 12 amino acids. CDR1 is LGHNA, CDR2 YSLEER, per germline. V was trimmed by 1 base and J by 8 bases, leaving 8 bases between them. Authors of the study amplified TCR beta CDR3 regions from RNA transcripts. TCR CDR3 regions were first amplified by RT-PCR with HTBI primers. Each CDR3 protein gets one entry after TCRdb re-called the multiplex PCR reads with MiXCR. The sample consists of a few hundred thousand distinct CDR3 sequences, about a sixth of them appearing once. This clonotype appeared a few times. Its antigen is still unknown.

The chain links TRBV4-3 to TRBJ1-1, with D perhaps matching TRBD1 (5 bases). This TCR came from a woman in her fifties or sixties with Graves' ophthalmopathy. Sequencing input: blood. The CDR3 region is CASSQGGGEAFF. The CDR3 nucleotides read TGCGCCAGCAGCCAAGGGGGGGGAGAAGCTTTCTTT.